This T cell receptor (beta chain) was profiled in a study of blood T cell repertoires in COVID-19. For the study at large: From the United States, Italy and Spain came samples of acute and convalescent COVID-19. T cells, B-cell-depleted T cells, or PBMCs provided the cDNA or gDNA that served as material.

There are 16 residues in the CDR3. Germline CDR1 and CDR2: MNHNS and SASEGT. V was shortened by 1 base and J by 0 bases, with 10 bases between the two germline ends. The repertoire was sequenced with immunoSEQ multiplex PCR; TCRdb's copy has only in-frame clones and lacks some. The sample includes around 180,000 clones, approximately 83% of them seen just once. The sample comprised peripheral blood. V and J are TRBV6-1 and TRBJ1-3; D might be TRBD1 (5 bases). The TCR originated in a man aged 60-69 years with acute or convalescent COVID-19. This CDR3 reads CASSEEGLSSGNTIYF. DNA of the CDR3: TGTGCCAGCAGTGAAGAGGGGCTGAGCTCTGGAAACACCATATATTTT.